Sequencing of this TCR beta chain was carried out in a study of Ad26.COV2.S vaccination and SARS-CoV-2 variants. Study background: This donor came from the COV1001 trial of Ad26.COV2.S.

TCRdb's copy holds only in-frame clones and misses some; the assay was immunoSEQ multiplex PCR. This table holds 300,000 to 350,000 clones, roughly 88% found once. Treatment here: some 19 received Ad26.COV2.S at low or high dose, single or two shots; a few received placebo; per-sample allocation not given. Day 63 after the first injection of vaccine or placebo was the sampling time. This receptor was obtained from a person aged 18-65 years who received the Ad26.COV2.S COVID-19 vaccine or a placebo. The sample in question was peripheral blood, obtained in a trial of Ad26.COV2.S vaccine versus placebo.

CDR3: CASSLSGGGSYEQYF. The CDR3 coding sequence is TGTGCCAGCAGTCTTTCGGGAGGGGGTTCCTACGAGCAGTACTTC. The chain recombines TRBV27 with TRBJ2-7, with TRBD2 identical over 8 bases. Germline V gene sequence: CDR1 MNHEY, CDR2 SMNVEV (reference sequence). The CDR3 consists of 15 residues. V lost 5 bases, J lost 1 base, and 7 bases stayed unmatched.